This T cell receptor beta chain was sequenced in a study of T-cell reconstitution after alpha-beta-depleted transplantation in children. V trimming: 1 base; J trimming: 9 bases; junction bases outside the gene matches: 9. The germline gives CDR1 SGHDT, CDR2 YYEEEE. CDR3 length equals 15 residues. Preparation of the TCRbeta library was carried out with unique molecular identifiers. TCRdb independently ran MiXCR on the PCR reads; one entry per CDR3 protein. Altogether about 360,000 distinct CDR3 sequences are present, 13% being singletons, with the ten largest covering around 4%. The chain recombines TRBV5-6 with TRBJ2-1; 8 bases line up with TRBD2. The clonotype was recovered from a human donor who donated a stem cell graft to a child with Fanconi anemia. Sequencing was performed on PBMCs, taken from the stem cell graft. The CDR3 region has the DNA TGTGCCAGCAGCTTGATGACGGGGGGGCCGGCTGAGCAGTTCTTC. Its protein product is CASSLMTGGPAEQFF.